One sample yielded the 18 T cell receptor beta chains listed below, sequenced in a study of metastatic and nonmetastatic thyroid tumors. Patients underwent thyroid surgery, and none had received any treatment before it. TCRdb re-clonotyped the PCR reads via MiXCR. The table records about 25,000 clones, under 25% of them present only once. The source material was blood. The receptors were sampled from a male donor with papillary thyroid cancer or a benign thyroid nodule (not recorded which). Some clones in this sample may be carry-over from other donors' samples.

This clone was counted a single time. Compared with germline, one end of the junction differs, possibly owing to a read error. This chain uses TRBV5-6 with TRBJ2-7, with D perhaps matching TRBD2 (5 bases). CDR1 is SGHDT, CDR2 YYEEEE, per germline. The CDR3 loop spans 14 amino acids. The CDR3 loop reads CVSRIFGSDYEQYF. The DNA for the CDR3 is TGTGTCAGCAGAATATTTGGGAGCGATTACGAGCAGTACTTC. Supplemented by reference TRBV5-6 and TRBJ2-7, the full variable domain reads DAGVTQSPTHLIKTRGQQVTLRCSPKSGHDTVSWYQQALGQGPQFIFQYYEEEERQRGNFPDRFSGHQFPNYSSELNVNALLLGDSALYLCVSRIFGSDYEQYFGPGTRLTVT.

This clone appeared many times. The chain combines TRBV20-1 with TRBJ2-1; 11 bases are a match to TRBD2. V gave up 5 bases and J gave up 12 bases; unmatched junction bases: 12. CDR1 and CDR2 (germline): DFQATT, SNEGSKA (reference sequence). The CDR3 length is 14 residues. The CDR3 DNA sequence: TGCAGTGCTGATCATACTAGCGGGAGTGCGGGGCAGTTCTTC. This codes for CSADHTSGSAGQFF.

This rearrangement joins TRBV19 to TRBJ2-3; D perhaps matches TRBD2 (6 bases). CDR1 is LNHDA and CDR2 is SQIVND in the germline V gene (reference sequence). The V and J ends lost 0 bases and 5 bases respectively, with 15 bases between them. The CDR3 loop spans 16 amino acids. The CDR3 loop is CASSIDDGGRLDTQYF. The CDR3 DNA reads as TGTGCCAGTAGTATAGATGACGGGGGTCGCTTAGATACGCAGTATTTT.

There are many counts of this clone. A much larger clone lies a single base off, so this may be a read error. The genes are TRBV11-3 and TRBJ2-3; weak D call: TRBD2 (6 bases). This CDR3 is built from 18 residues. Germline CDR1 SGHNT, CDR2 YENEEA. CDR3 DNA sequence: TGTGCTAGCAGCTTACGTCAAGGAGGACGGGAGAGAACAGATACGCAGTATTTT. Encoded protein: CASSLRQGGRERTDTQYF.

This clone was detected only a few times. Germline is not matched at one junction end, which may reflect a read error. The chain is built from TRBV7-9 and TRBJ2-5, with D tentatively TRBD2 (5 bases). This CDR3 comprises 14 residues. Germline V gene data show CDR1 as SEHNR and CDR2 as FQNEAQ (reference sequence). CDR3 nucleotide sequence: TGTGCCAACAGCACCTCTCGGGGTCAAGAGACCCAGTACTTC. This codes for CANSTSRGQETQYF.

This clone was detected many times. The J gene is TRBJ2-7, the V gene TRBV11-2; no reliable D call. The germline V gene encodes CDR1 SGHAT and CDR2 FQNNGV. Trimming cost V 4 bases and J 0 bases, with 1 base left between them. This CDR3 spans 11 amino acids. CDR3 DNA sequence: TGTGCCAGCAGCTACTCCTACGAGCAGTACTTC. Translation: CASSYSYEQYF.

The table lists this clone with many counts. The V and J genes are TRBV28 and TRBJ1-5, with D perhaps TRBD1 (5 bases). Germline-derived CDR1 and CDR2 are MDHEN and SYDVKM. V was pared by 6 bases and J by 7 bases, with 13 bases between. The CDR3 loop spans 13 amino acids. The CDR3 DNA reads as TGTGCCAGCAGCCGCGGTGGGGCACAGCCCCAGCATTTT. It yields the protein CASSRGGAQPQHF.

In this sample, this clone turned up many times. The gene calls are TRBV5-1 and TRBJ1-4; 7 bases line up with TRBD1. The germline V gene encodes CDR1 SGHRS and CDR2 YFSETQ. V lost 4 bases to trimming and J lost 7 bases; unmatched junction nucleotides: 13. CDR3 size: 16 residues. CDR3 DNA sequence: TGCGCCAGCAGCCCCGATACAGGGGTAACGGGTGAAAAACTGTTTTTT. Translated: CASSPDTGVTGEKLFF.

By frequency in the sample, this clone is medium-sized. V and J are TRBV11-2 and TRBJ1-2; possibly TRBD1 for D (6 bases). The V end lost 1 base, the J end lost 3 bases, and 12 bases lay between the germline ends. The germline V gene has CDR1 SGHAT and CDR2 FQNNGV. CDR3 length equals 15 residues. CDR3: CASSLGAQGHYGYTF. CDR3 DNA sequence: TGTGCCAGCAGCTTAGGGGCACAGGGACACTATGGCTACACCTTC. Full variable domain (outside the CDR3, taken from reference TRBV11-2 and TRBJ1-2): EAGVAQSPRYKIIEKRQSVAFWCNPISGHATLYWYQQILGQGPKLLIQFQNNGVVDDSQLPKDRFSAERLKGVDSTLKIQPAKLEDSAVYLCASSLGAQGHYGYTFGSGTRLTVV.

The table lists this clone with a few counts. One junction end disagrees with the germline gene, perhaps due to a read error. The genes are TRBV6-5 and TRBJ2-1; 7 nucleotides line up with TRBD2. The CDR3 is made up of 15 amino acids. Germline CDR1 MNHEY, CDR2 SVGAGI. The DNA of the CDR3 is TGTGCCAGCATTTACCTACTAGCGCGGTACAATGAGCAGTTCTTC. Amino acids: CASIYLLARYNEQFF.

In its sample, this clone was seen many times. The J gene is TRBJ1-2, the V gene TRBV4-1; possible D gene TRBD1, 5 bases. Germline CDR1 and CDR2: MGHRA and YSYEKL. V dropped 1 base and J dropped 2 bases, with 14 bases sitting between them. The CDR3 spans 16 residues. The chain's CDR3 is CASSQGRTGLNYGYTF. In DNA form, the CDR3 reads TGCGCCAGCAGCCAAGGAAGAACAGGCCTAAACTATGGCTACACCTTC.

This clone has ten or more counts. The V gene is TRBV20-1, the J gene TRBJ2-5; D gene unclear. With 1 base removed from V and 2 bases from J, the gap between germline ends came to 8 bases. The CDR3 is 13 amino acids. The V gene's germline CDR1 is DFQATT and CDR2 SNEGSKA (reference sequence). The CDR3 nucleotides read TGCAGTGCTAGAGGAGACATTCAAGAGACCCAGTACTTC. Its protein product is CSARGDIQETQYF.

This clone was picked up many times. V usage is TRBV7-2 and J usage is TRBJ2-1; perhaps TRBD2 as D (6 bases). V shed 7 bases and J shed 12 bases, with 19 bases lying between them. The germline CDR1 and CDR2 sequences are SGHTA and FQGNSA. This CDR3 contains 13 residues. The CDR3 nucleotides read TGTGCCAGCACTAATCCATTGGACGGGGGGCAGTTCTTC. It specifies CASTNPLDGGQFF.

This clone was seen ten or more times. Here the CDR3 reads CASGTSGISTDTQYF. The DNA of the CDR3 is TGTGCCAGTGGGACTAGCGGGATCTCCACAGATACGCAGTATTTT. This chain links TRBV5-4 with TRBJ2-3; 13 nucleotides agree with TRBD2. The CDR3 runs to 15 residues. Germline values: CDR1 SGHNT, CDR2 YYREEE (reference sequence). With 8 bases clipped from V and 2 bases from J, the junction kept 5 bases outside the gene matches.

This clone was counted at least ten times. The genes are TRBV12-5 and TRBJ2-7; 12 bases match TRBD2. CDR1 is LGHNT, CDR2 FRNRAP, per germline. The J segment lost 2 bases and the V segment lost 6 bases, leaving 5 bases of the junction unmatched. The CDR3 consists of 15 residues. CDR3 residues: CASGTGLAGPYEQYF. For the CDR3, the DNA is TGTGCTAGTGGGACGGGACTAGCGGGTCCCTACGAGCAGTACTTC.

Many counts were recorded for this clone. A much more abundant neighbour one base away suggests this may be a read error. The gene calls are TRBV6-5 and TRBJ1-2; 8 bases are a match to TRBD1. The V gene's germline CDR1 is MNHEY and CDR2 SVGAGI. The length of the CDR3 is 14 residues. V was pared by 2 bases and J by 5 bases, with 4 bases of the junction left unmatched. CDR3 loop: CASSYEQGAYGYTF. The CDR3, as DNA: TGTGCCAGCAGTTACGAGCAGGGGGCATATGGCTACACCTTC.

This clone has a count of ten or more. This sequence joins TRBV20-1 and TRBJ2-1; 7 bases are shared with TRBD1. This CDR3 has 16 residues. Germline assignment: CDR1 DFQATT and CDR2 SNEGSKA (reference sequence). With 6 bases clipped from V and 6 bases from J, the junction kept 17 bases outside the gene matches. The CDR3 nucleotides read TGCAGTGCGAGACTTTACAGGGGTAACACCGGCAATGAGCAGTTCTTC. It codes for CSARLYRGNTGNEQFF.

The gene calls are TRBV6-5 and TRBJ1-6; 8 nucleotides match TRBD1. Germline V gene sequence: CDR1 MNHEY, CDR2 SVGAGI. V shed 7 bases and J 10 bases; nucleotides not matched to a gene: 21. The length of the CDR3 is 18 residues. This CDR3 reads CASISPRGQAYGESPLHF. The CDR3 DNA reads TGTGCCAGCATTTCCCCTAGGGGACAGGCCTACGGGGAGTCACCCCTCCACTTT.